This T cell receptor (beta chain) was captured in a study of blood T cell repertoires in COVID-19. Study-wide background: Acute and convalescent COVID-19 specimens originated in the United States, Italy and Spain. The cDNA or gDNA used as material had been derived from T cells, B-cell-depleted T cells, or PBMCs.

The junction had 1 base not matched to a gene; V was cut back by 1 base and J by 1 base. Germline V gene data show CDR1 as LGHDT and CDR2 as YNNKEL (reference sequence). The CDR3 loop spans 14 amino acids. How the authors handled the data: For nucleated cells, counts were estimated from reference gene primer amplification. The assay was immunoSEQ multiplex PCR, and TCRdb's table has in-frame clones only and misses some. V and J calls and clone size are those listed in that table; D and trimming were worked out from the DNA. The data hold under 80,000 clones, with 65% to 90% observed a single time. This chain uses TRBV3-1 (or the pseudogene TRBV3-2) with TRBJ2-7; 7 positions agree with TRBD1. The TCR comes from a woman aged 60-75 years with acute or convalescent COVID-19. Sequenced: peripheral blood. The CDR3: CASSQGDSSYEQYF. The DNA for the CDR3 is TGTGCCAGCAGCCAAGGGGACAGTTCCTACGAGCAGTACTTC.